The 20 T cell receptor beta chains listed next were all sequenced from one sample in a study of blood T cell repertoires in COVID-19. Produced via immunoSEQ multiplex PCR; TCRdb's table is partial and in-frame only. The table has 150,000 to 200,000 clones, approximately 86% seen once. Material: PBMCs or T cells enriched from blood (not recorded which). The source of these receptors is a woman in her fifties or sixties with acute COVID-19.

The V gene is TRBV6-2 or TRBV6-3, the J gene TRBJ1-3; D is ambiguous. The length of the CDR3 is 12 residues. V was shortened by 5 bases and J by 4 bases, with 6 bases between the two germline ends. Germline V CDR1 and CDR2: MNHEY, SVGEGT. The DNA of the CDR3 is TGTGCCAGCAGTGCACAGGGAAACACCATATATTTT. This encodes CASSAQGNTIYF.

V is TRBV11-2 and J is TRBJ2-5, with TRBD2 matching 8 bases. V was pared by 5 bases and J by 2 bases, with 7 bases of the junction left unmatched. The CDR3 extends over 15 amino acids. Looked up from germline, CDR1 is SGHAT and CDR2 is FQNNGV. This CDR3 is CASSPAGGRQETQYF. The CDR3 DNA reads TGTGCCAGCAGCCCCGCGGGGGGACGTCAAGAGACCCAGTACTTC.

The chain carries TRBV27 and TRBJ2-3; TRBD2 matches 8 bases. V lost 8 bases to trimming and J lost 4 bases; unmatched junction nucleotides: 20. Germline V gene data show CDR1 as MNHEY and CDR2 as SMNVEV (reference sequence). The CDR3 runs 18 residues. CDR3 residues: CASRSRGTSGKRADTQYF. For the CDR3, the DNA is TGTGCCAGCCGATCAAGGGGTACTAGCGGAAAGAGGGCAGATACGCAGTATTTT.

The gene calls are TRBV3-1 (or the pseudogene TRBV3-2) and TRBJ2-4; D call uncertain. V lost 1 base, J lost 3 bases, and 10 bases lay in between. The CDR3 is 15 amino acids. CDR1 LGHDT and CDR2 YNNKEL come from the germline V gene (reference sequence). The CDR3 reads CASSQGWAIKNIQYF. The CDR3 DNA is TGTGCCAGCAGCCAAGGTTGGGCCATCAAAAACATTCAGTACTTC.

This sequence joins TRBV19 and TRBJ2-5, with 7 bases aligning to TRBD2. The CDR3 length is 15 residues. In germline, CDR1 is LNHDA, CDR2 SQIVND (reference sequence). J was trimmed by 2 bases and V by 3 bases; bases with no gene match: 6. CDR3 region: CASSIFGTIQETQYF. The CDR3 DNA reads as TGTGCCAGTAGTATTTTTGGGACTATACAAGAGACCCAGTACTTC.

The chain combines TRBV3-1 (or the pseudogene TRBV3-2) with TRBJ1-4; D call uncertain. This CDR3 region has 15 residues. Trimming removed 0 bases from V and 8 bases from J, with 13 bases in between. CDR1 and CDR2 from the germline V gene are LGHDT and YNNKEL (reference sequence). CDR3 nucleotides: TGTGCCAGCAGCCAAGATTTATCCCGGGTCGAAAAACTGTTTTTT. This translates into CASSQDLSRVEKLFF.

The genes are TRBV7-6 and TRBJ2-7; possibly TRBD1 for D (6 bases). The germline V gene encodes CDR1 SGHVS and CDR2 FNYEAQ. This CDR3 region has 14 residues. V lost 1 base, J lost 6 bases, and 13 bases lay in between. CDR3: CASSLETGISEQYF. The DNA for the CDR3 is TGTGCCAGCAGCTTAGAAACAGGGATAAGCGAGCAGTACTTC.

This rearrangement joins TRBV12-3 or TRBV12-4 to TRBJ1-2; D is unclear. The length of the CDR3 is 12 residues. V dropped 3 bases and J dropped 2 bases, with 4 bases sitting between them. This CDR3 reads CASSFVNYGYTF. CDR3 nucleotides: TGTGCCAGCAGTTTCGTAAACTATGGCTACACCTTC.

This chain uses TRBV3-1 (or the pseudogene TRBV3-2) with TRBJ1-5; D call uncertain. Germline V lookup: CDR1 LGHDT, CDR2 YNNKEL (reference sequence). The CDR3 contains 16 residues. The V gene lost 1 base and the J gene lost 0 bases, with 10 bases spanning the gap. The CDR3 bases are TGTGCCAGCAGCCAAGTAAAGCGTTATAGCAATCAGCCCCAGCATTTT. Translated, it gives CASSQVKRYSNQPQHF.

This clone was seen once. The chain combines TRBV6-1 with TRBJ1-1; D unclear. The ends were cut back, 3 bases at V and 5 bases at J, with 13 bases in the middle. CDR3 length equals 14 residues. The germline gives CDR1 MNHNS, CDR2 SASEGT. CDR3 nucleotides: TGTGCCAGCAGTGAGAACCATCCTAAGACTGAAGCTTTCTTT. Translation: CASSENHPKTEAFF.

The chain employs TRBV9 and TRBJ1-2; TRBD1 agrees at 10 bases. Germline CDR1 reads SGDLS; CDR2 reads YYNGEE. The ends lost 5 bases at V and 9 bases at J; junction bases unmatched: 13. The length of the CDR3 is 15 residues. CDR3 loop: CASSDFKGDRGSYTF. The CDR3 nucleotides read TGTGCCAGCAGTGACTTCAAGGGGGACAGGGGAAGCTACACCTTC. Together with reference TRBV9 and TRBJ1-2, the CDR3 gives the full variable domain: DSGVTQTPKHLITATGQRVTLRCSPRSGDLSVYWYQQSLDQGLQFLIQYYNGEERAKGNILERFSAQQFPDLHSELNLSSLELGDSALYFCASSDFKGDRGSYTFGSGTRLTVV.

The chain recombines TRBV12-3 or TRBV12-4 with TRBJ2-5; 8 bases agree with TRBD1. The CDR3 loop spans 13 amino acids. Trimming removed 5 bases from V and 5 bases from J; junction bases left unmatched: 4. This CDR3 is CASSRQGTETQYF. The CDR3, as DNA: TGTGCCAGCAGTAGACAGGGGACGGAGACCCAGTACTTC.

The chain carries TRBV5-1 and TRBJ1-6; 9 positions match TRBD1. The CDR3 has 16 amino acids. The germline V gene has CDR1 SGHRS and CDR2 YFSETQ. V gave up 1 base and J gave up 7 bases; unmatched junction bases: 6. The CDR3 region is CASSLNLDRGNSPLHF. CDR3 sequence (DNA): TGCGCCAGCAGCTTGAATCTGGACAGGGGAAATTCACCCCTCCACTTT.

This clone was seen ten or more times. The chain couples TRBV18 to TRBJ1-5; 8 nucleotides line up with TRBD1. The CDR3 is made up of 14 amino acids. Germline V gene sequence: CDR1 KGHSH, CDR2 LQKENI. V was pared by 6 bases and J by 4 bases, with 5 bases of the junction left unmatched. Here the CDR3 reads CASSTGDKNQPQHF. Written as DNA, the CDR3 is TGTGCCAGCTCGACAGGGGATAAGAATCAGCCCCAGCATTTT.

Many counts were recorded for this clone. The chain links TRBV19 to TRBJ1-5; no clear D. Per germline, CDR1 LNHDA and CDR2 SQIVND (reference sequence). CDR3 length: 13 amino acids. V was clipped by 9 bases and J by 4 bases, with 13 bases between them. CDR3 nucleotide sequence: TGTGCCAGCAGGTCGCAGATAAATCAGCCCCAGCATTTT. This gives the protein CASRSQINQPQHF.

There are many counts of this clone. The chain employs TRBV19 and TRBJ1-4; D possibly corresponds to TRBD1 (6 bases). V lost 7 bases to trimming and J lost 10 bases, with 13 bases between them. The CDR3 has 12 amino acids. Germline V gives CDR1 LNHDA, CDR2 SQIVND (reference sequence). CDR3 sequence: CASTLEGGKLFF. The CDR3 region has the DNA TGTGCCAGTACCCTAGAAGGGGGAAAACTGTTTTTT.

The gene calls are TRBV7-8 and TRBJ2-7, with 7 positions matching TRBD1. V was pared by 6 bases and J by 5 bases, with 7 bases of the junction left unmatched. CDR1 and CDR2 from the germline V gene are SGHVS and FQNEAQ. This CDR3 has 13 amino acids. CDR3 nucleotide sequence: TGTGCCAGCAGATCTGACAGGGACAACGAGCAGTACGTC. As protein: CASRSDRDNEQYV.

The chain uses TRBV4-3 and TRBJ2-2, with 7 positions matching TRBD1. The CDR3 contains 17 residues. V was clipped by 2 bases and J by 5 bases; unmatched bases: 11. Germline V gives CDR1 LGHNA, CDR2 YSLEER. The CDR3 region has the DNA TGCGCCAGCAGCCAACTATCTGGGACAGATAGTACCGGGGAGCTGTTTTTT. Amino acids: CASSQLSGTDSTGELFF.

The chain has TRBV18 and TRBJ1-5; 8 bases are a match to TRBD1. The CDR3 is 15 amino acids. Germline lookup yields CDR1 KGHSH and CDR2 LQKENI. With V trimmed by 4 bases and J by 4 bases, 6 bases remained unmatched. CDR3 sequence: CASSLMTGDNQPQHF. CDR3 in DNA: TGTGCCAGCTCACTCATGACAGGGGATAATCAGCCCCAGCATTTT.

This sequence joins TRBV7-8 and TRBJ2-1, with 12 nucleotides matching TRBD2. V shed 5 bases, J shed 8 bases, and the junction held 7 bases outside the gene matches. The CDR3 runs 15 residues. Germline V gene sequence: CDR1 SGHVS, CDR2 FQNEAQ. CDR3 sequence: CASSGLAGGPDEQFF. CDR3 nucleotides: TGTGCCAGCAGCGGGCTAGCGGGGGGGCCAGATGAGCAGTTCTTC. The whole variable domain, filled in from reference TRBV7-8 and TRBJ2-1, reads GAGVSQSPRYKVAKRGQDVALRCDPISGHVSLFWYQQALGQGPEFLTYFQNEAQLDKSGLPSDRFFAERPEGSVSTLKIQRTQQEDSAVYLCASSGLAGGPDEQFFGPGTRLTVL.